This TCR beta chain was captured by sequencing in a study of T cells in Graves' hyperthyroidism and ophthalmopathy. Findings and caveats of the study: Blood samples included most of the expanded thyroid clonotypes exceeding 0.001.

Amplification of TCR beta CDR3 regions was performed using RNA transcripts as template. HTBI primers were employed in a first-round RT-PCR of the TCR CDR3. In TCRdb, the multiplex PCR reads were re-called with MiXCR into one record per CDR3 protein. The sample lists around 600,000 distinct CDR3 sequences, more than 12% occurring once. Germline CDR1 SEHNR, CDR2 FQNEAQ (reference sequence). The CDR3 length is 11 residues. V gave up 5 bases and J gave up 14 bases, with 13 bases separating them. Concerning this clonotype: Its antigen is as yet unknown.

The sequence derives from a woman between 45 and 60 years old with Graves' ophthalmopathy. The specimen sequenced was blood. The chain couples TRBV7-9 to TRBJ2-1, with D maybe TRBD1 (6 bases). CDR3 amino acids: CASSQGRIKFF. The DNA of the CDR3 is TGTGCCAGCAGCCAGGGGCGTATTAAGTTCTTC.